The clone carrying this TCR beta chain showed up many times. The TCR beta libraries were generated through quantitative 5'-RACE incorporating molecular barcodes. TCRdb re-derived calls from the 5' RACE reads in MiXCR, one entry per CDR3 protein. Found here are approximately 250,000 distinct CDR3 sequences, roughly 25% of them singletons; the top ten hold around 0.64%. The data were obtained in a study of CD8 T cells in ankylosing spondylitis. Germline V gene data show CDR1 as DFQATT and CDR2 as SNEGSKA (reference sequence). This CDR3 has 15 residues. V dropped 2 bases and J dropped 7; count of bases not matched to a gene: 11.

V is TRBV20-1 and J is TRBJ1-5; 7 nucleotides agree with TRBD1. The TCR was taken from a male donor with ankylosing spondylitis or in good health (not recorded which). The sequenced sample consisted of blood, either unsorted or a sorted T cell fraction (not recorded which). The CDR3 sequence is CSARNDRERGQPQHF. CDR3 DNA sequence: TGCAGTGCTAGAAACGACAGGGAGCGAGGGCAGCCCCAGCATTTT.